This TCR beta chain is from a study of CD8 T cells in Susac syndrome. Negative magnetic isolation gave CD8+ and CD4+ cells; FACS enriched CD8+ TEMRA. Random hexamers were used to reverse transcribe the RNA input (roughly 0.5 to 1 ug). An immunoSEQ multiplex PCR generated amplified TCR beta CDR3 products spanning 54 Vbeta and 13 Jbeta. TCRdb re-called the immunoSEQ multiplex PCR reads through MiXCR, storing one row per CDR3 protein. The table records around 200,000 distinct CDR3 sequences, more than 85% of them present only once. The CDR3 is made up of 14 amino acids. CDR1 is LGHNT and CDR2 is FRNRAP in the germline V gene. Trimming took 2 bases from V and 4 from J; bases not matched to a gene: 4.

Sequenced input: CD4+ T cells from PBMCs. This clonotype originated in a human donor with multiple sclerosis. The chain is built from TRBV12-5 and TRBJ1-2, with 7 bases that match TRBD1. DNA for the CDR3: TGTGCTAGTGGTTTGCCCGGACAGGTCTATGGCTACACCTTC. Encoded protein: CASGLPGQVYGYTF.